The rows below give T cell receptor beta chains drawn from one sample of a study of cytomegalovirus exposure and HLA in healthy donors. The data were produced by immunoSEQ multiplex PCR, yet TCRdb's version contains in-frame clones alone and is incomplete. Of roughly 190,000 clones listed, 79% were seen once; the top ten hold roughly 1.5%. Sequenced material: PBMCs. The receptors stem from a woman aged 50 to 60 in good health and CMV-seronegative. CDR3s include the opening cysteine and the closing phenylalanine or tryptophan. A D gene is named only where the DNA matches it firmly. Clone size is shown for a subset of rows, as once, few, many or a class of expanded clone.

j_call	d_call	v_call	clone_size	cdr3_nt	cdr3_aa
TRBJ1-3	-	TRBV9	once	TGTGCCAGCAGCCCCCCAGGGGCAGGGTCGGGCTCTGGAAACACCATATATTTT	CASSPPGAGSGSGNTIYF
TRBJ2-3	TRBD2	TRBV11-3	-	TGTGCCAGCAGCTTAGGGTTCTCTAGCGGAGCCAACACAGATACGCAGTATTTT	CASSLGFSSGANTDTQYF
TRBJ1-5	-	TRBV27	-	TGTGCCAGCAGTTTAAACAGGGACCGCAATCAGCCCCAGCATTTT	CASSLNRDRNQPQHF
TRBJ1-1	TRBD1	TRBV9	-	TGTGCCAGCAGCGTAGCGAGACAGGGTTTGAACACTGAAGCTTTCTTT	CASSVARQGLNTEAFF
TRBJ2-2	-	TRBV7-3	once	TGTGCCAGCAGCTCGACCGCGGGGGCAGGCGGGGAGCTGTTTTTT	CASSSTAGAGGELFF
TRBJ2-2	-	TRBV9	-	TGTGCCAGCAGCGTCGCTTTGGGGGGCGGGGAGCTGTTTTTT	CASSVALGGGELFF
TRBJ1-4	-	TRBV6-6	-	TGTGCCAGCAGGGATAGGCAGGGGAATGAAAAACTGTTTTTT	CASRDRQGNEKLFF
TRBJ1-2	TRBD1	TRBV5-6	-	TGTGCCAGCATCTTACAGGGGAACCCCTATGGCTACACCTTC	CASILQGNPYGYTF
TRBJ2-3	-	TRBV7-2	-	TGTGCCAGCAGCTTACCCCCCCGTGGGGGGGCCGGGGATACGCAGTATTTT	CASSLPPRGGAGDTQYF
TRBJ1-4	-	TRBV9	-	TGTGCCAGCAGCGCCTCCAGGGGCTTTCAAGGGGGTTTACGAGAAAAACTGTTTTTT	CASSASRGFQGGLREKLFF
TRBJ2-5	TRBD1	TRBV11-2	-	TGTGCCAGCAGCCAAAGGCTTCCGGGACAGGGGGCAGGAGAGACCCAGTACTTC	CASSQRLPGQGAGETQYF
TRBJ1-2	TRBD1	TRBV9	-	TGTGCCAGCAGCGTTTACGTCGCCGGGACAGACTATGGCTACACCTTC	CASSVYVAGTDYGYTF
TRBJ1-5	TRBD1	TRBV6-5	-	TGTGCCAGCAGCACGGGACAGGGGGCAAGTCAGCCCCAGCATTTT	CASSTGQGASQPQHF
TRBJ2-7	-	TRBV10-3	-	TGTGCCATCAGTGCCAGTTACGAGCAGTACTTC	CAISASYEQYF
TRBJ1-1	-	TRBV7-9	few	TGTGCCAGCAGCGCCCGGACAGATTGGGGTATGAACACTGAAGCTTTCTTT	CASSARTDWGMNTEAFF
TRBJ1-4	TRBD1	TRBV28	-	TGTGCCACTGTAGGACAGGGGGCGGTAATTAATGAAAAACTGTTTTTT	CATVGQGAVINEKLFF
TRBJ1-4	TRBD1	TRBV7-2	-	TGTGCCAGCAGCTTAGGGGATGGGGGCCAGGGGGTGGGCGAAAAACTGTTTTTT	CASSLGDGGQGVGEKLFF
TRBJ1-1	TRBD1	TRBV7-9	once	TGTGCCAGCAGCGATTGGGACAGGGGGCCCACTGAAGCTTTCTTT	CASSDWDRGPTEAFF
TRBJ1-4	-	TRBV7-9	-	TGTGCCAGCAGCTTTATGGGGAGGAATGAAAAACTGTTTTTT	CASSFMGRNEKLFF
TRBJ2-5	-	TRBV28	-	TGTGCCAGCAGTTTGGGAGCGACCCAGTACTTC	CASSLGATQYF
TRBJ1-3	TRBD1	TRBV28	few	TGTGCCAGCAGTTCCCCGATCGAGGCCGGGACAGGGCTCGAAAACACCATATATTTT	CASSSPIEAGTGLENTIYF
TRBJ2-7	TRBD2	TRBV5-1	-	TGCGCCAGCAGCAGACTAGCGCTCCCATCCTACGAGCAGTACTTC	CASSRLALPSYEQYF
TRBJ1-5	-	TRBV7-2	-	TGTGCCAGCAAAGAACAGTCAGGTCAGCCCCAGCATTTT	CASKEQSGQPQHF
TRBJ2-7	-	TRBV28	-	TGTGCCAGCAGTTTGGAGACGTTCTACGAGCAGTACTTC	CASSLETFYEQYF
TRBJ1-2	-	TRBV4-2	-	TGTGCCAGCAGCCAAGATCAGGGCCCTAACTATGGCTACACCTTC	CASSQDQGPNYGYTF
TRBJ1-4	TRBD1	TRBV5-6	few	TGTGCCAGCAGCTACAACAGGGGGCTGAACGAAAAACTGTTTTTT	CASSYNRGLNEKLFF
TRBJ1-2	-	TRBV7-2	-	TGTGCCAGCACTAGGCAGAACTATGGCTACACCTTC	CASTRQNYGYTF
TRBJ1-1	-	TRBV6-1	few	TGTGCCAGCAGGAGCGGGGGCAATAGAGACACTGAAGCTTTCTTT	CASRSGGNRDTEAFF
TRBJ1-1	-	TRBV6-6	few	TGTGCCAGCAGTGAGGTAACTGAAGCTTTCTTT	CASSEVTEAFF
TRBJ1-2	-	TRBV2	-	TGTGCCAGCAGTGGGACAGTTCGAGATGCTGGCTACACCTTC	CASSGTVRDAGYTF
TRBJ1-1	-	TRBV27	-	TGTGCCAGCAGTTCGTACAGGGAGAACACTGAAGCTTTCTTT	CASSSYRENTEAFF
TRBJ1-6	TRBD1	TRBV7-2	-	TGTGCCAGCAGCTTAGGACTAAGACAGGGAGGTAGTTCACCCCTCCACTTT	CASSLGLRQGGSSPLHF
TRBJ2-5	-	TRBV6-1	-	TGTGCCAGCAGTGAAAGCGCCGGGGGAGTACAAGAGACCCAGTACTTC	CASSESAGGVQETQYF
TRBJ1-5	-	TRBV27	-	TGTGCCAGCAGCTCCTCGGGAAATCAGCCCCAGCATTTT	CASSSSGNQPQHF
TRBJ2-2	TRBD1	TRBV7-2	few	TGTGCCAGCAGCTACAGGACAGGGGGAGGCGGGGAGCTGTTTTTT	CASSYRTGGGGELFF
TRBJ2-1	-	TRBV5-6	-	TGTGCCAGCAGCTCCATTAAGAGCTCCTACAATGAGCAGTTCTTC	CASSSIKSSYNEQFF
TRBJ2-3	-	TRBV6-1	-	TGTGCCAGCAGTGAAGCGGAGGGCACAGATACGCAGTATTTT	CASSEAEGTDTQYF
TRBJ2-2	-	TRBV11-3	-	TGTGCCAGCAGCATAGTGAACAGCGGGGAGCTGTTTTTT	CASSIVNSGELFF
TRBJ1-6	TRBD1	TRBV5-6	-	TGTGCCAGCAGCGGGGGGTTCGGGACAGGGAAAGAATCACCCCTCCACTTT	CASSGGFGTGKESPLHF
TRBJ1-5	-	TRBV28	once	TGTGCCAGCAGGACTGACAGGTTTAGCAATCAGCCCCAGCATTTT	CASRTDRFSNQPQHF
TRBJ2-5	-	TRBV6-5	-	TGTGCCAGCAGTTTTTTCCTCGGACAGGGAGGGCCCCAGTACTTC	CASSFFLGQGGPQYF
TRBJ2-7	TRBD2	TRBV6-1	-	TGTGCCAGCAGTGAAGTTCCGGGAGGGACCTACGAGCAGTACTTC	CASSEVPGGTYEQYF
TRBJ2-2	TRBD1	TRBV23-1	-	TGCGCCAGCAGTCCGCCAGAACCCGACAGGGGAGTAGCTTATAGGGAGCTGTTTTTT	CASSPPEPDRGVAYRELFF
TRBJ2-2	-	TRBV6-5	-	TGTGCCAGCAGTGCCAGGGTGTCTACCGGGGAGCTGTTTTTT	CASSARVSTGELFF
TRBJ1-6	-	TRBV9	-	TGTGCCAGCAGCCTAGCTCAGTCTAATTCACCCCTCCACTTT	CASSLAQSNSPLHF
TRBJ2-1	-	TRBV7-2	-	TGTGCCAGCAGCTTAAGCGTAGGTGAGCAGTTCTTC	CASSLSVGEQFF
TRBJ1-1	-	TRBV6-5	few	TGTGCCAGCAGCCTAGGCCCGACCGGGGCTTTCTTT	CASSLGPTGAFF
TRBJ1-5	TRBD1	TRBV28	-	TGTGCCAGCAGTCTCACGGGACAGACTTTCAATCAGCCCCAGCATTTT	CASSLTGQTFNQPQHF
TRBJ2-7	TRBD2	TRBV27	-	TGTGCCAGCAGTTTTAGCGGGAGCGTCAACGAGCAGTACTTC	CASSFSGSVNEQYF
TRBJ2-1	TRBD1	TRBV6-1	-	TGTGCCAGCACCCTTACAGGGGGGAATGAGCAGTTCTTC	CASTLTGGNEQFF
TRBJ1-4	TRBD1	TRBV5-4	-	TGTGCCAGCAGCTGGGGGACAGGGGGCTTTGAAAAACTGTTTTTT	CASSWGTGGFEKLFF
TRBJ2-2	TRBD2	TRBV5-1	once	TGCGCCAGCAGCTCACAACCTAGCGGGGGGGCTTCTGGGGAGCTGTTTTTT	CASSSQPSGGASGELFF
TRBJ2-1	-	TRBV7-9	-	TGTGCCAGCAGCCCTCGGACAGTTTACAATGAGCAGTTCTTC	CASSPRTVYNEQFF
TRBJ2-7	TRBD2	TRBV7-2	few	TGTGCCAGCAGCGTCGCTGTTAGCGGGCCCTACGAGCAGTACTTC	CASSVAVSGPYEQYF
TRBJ1-4	-	TRBV7-2	once	TGTGCCAGCAGCTTAGGGTCCAGGGTGGACGAAAAACTGTTTTTT	CASSLGSRVDEKLFF
TRBJ2-2	-	TRBV18	-	TGTGCCAGCTCACCACGGGGCACGGCGAACACCGGGGAGCTGTTTTTT	CASSPRGTANTGELFF
TRBJ2-2	-	TRBV19	few	TGTGCCAGTACCAACCTTACAGCGGATCAGAACACCGGGGAGCTGTTTTTT	CASTNLTADQNTGELFF
TRBJ2-7	-	TRBV2	-	TGTGCCAGCAGTGAAGCACAGTCAAACTCCTACGAGCAGTACTTC	CASSEAQSNSYEQYF
TRBJ2-7	-	TRBV5-1	-	TGCGCCAGCAGGGGGAGGCCAGGCGAGCAGTACTTC	CASRGRPGEQYF